Listed below are T cell receptor beta chains from one sample, sequenced in a study of blood T cell repertoires in COVID-19. TCRdb keeps only in-frame clones here, not all; method: immunoSEQ multiplex PCR. The repertoire has 150,000 to 200,000 clones, 84% of them found once; the top ten carry about 2.7%. Material for sequencing was peripheral blood. The receptors stem from a human donor with acute or convalescent COVID-19. The donor label of this sample is uncertain. Both conserved end residues are trimmed from each CDR3.

>13|TRBJ2-1|TRBV27
ASRPPGGAYNEQF
>12|TRBJ1-1|TRBV3-1/TRBV3-2
ASSQTGKNAEAF
>11|TRBJ2-7|TRBV30
AWGKTGGYEQY
>11|TRBJ1-6|TRBV5-1
ASSSTGIPPLH
>14|TRBJ1-4|TRBV7-9
ASSLAGTGRNEKLF
>15|TRBJ2-1|TRBV5-1
ASSLGGGTDSYNEQF
>14|TRBJ1-1|TRBV7-9
ASSLARAAPGTEAF
>14|TRBJ2-3|TRBV3-1/TRBV3-2
ASSQGGTSGRSPQY
>15|TRBJ1-2|TRBV4-1
ASSQEPRGGAAYGYT
>14|TRBJ2-3|TRBV28
ASSPAGTSATDTQY
>11|TRBJ1-1|TRBV6-5
ASTFRTDTEAF
>12|TRBJ1-5|TRBV3-1/TRBV3-2
ASSQDTSNQPQH
>12|TRBJ1-4|TRBV20-1
SASGSGRGQVLF
>15|TRBJ2-2|TRBV4-1
ASSQDGLAGVTGELF
>12|TRBJ2-3|TRBV29-1
SREVDKRSDTQY
>14|TRBJ2-5|TRBV5-8
ASSLGTSGGQETQY
>10|TRBJ2-7|TRBV2
ASRGWTYEQY
>15|TRBJ1-5|TRBV28
ASSPDRGIGSNQPQH
>6|TRBJ2-7|TRBV20-1
SARRED
>13|TRBJ2-7|TRBV6-5
ASRLLGASDDEQY
>12|TRBJ1-2|TRBV5-1
ASSLDGTDYGYT
>16|TRBJ2-6|TRBV7-2
ASSLVAGAYSGANVLT
>11|TRBJ2-1|TRBV19
ASSIASTNEQF
>13|TRBJ1-1|TRBV6-6
ASSRDTWGNTEAF
>13|TRBJ2-3|TRBV2
ASSIGQVGSDTQY
>13|TRBJ1-1|TRBV19
ASSPRTGRDTEAF
>13|TRBJ2-3|TRBV10-1
ASSESKGAGDTQY
>11|TRBJ2-1|TRBV29-1
SVVAGGPIEQF
>12|TRBJ2-2|TRBV18
ASSPRANTGELF
>13|TRBJ2-4|TRBV18
ASSPELDRGNIQY
>11|TRBJ2-2|TRBV4-1
ASSQESTGELF
>13|TRBJ1-4|TRBV7-9
ASRLTASTNEKLF
>12|TRBJ2-7|TRBV11-2
ASSPGLAGVEQY